These 21 T cell receptor beta chains originate from one sample sequenced in a study of blood T cell repertoires in COVID-19. Profiling relied on immunoSEQ multiplex PCR, and the TCRdb table lists in-frame clones only, not all of them. The sample comprises under 200,000 clones, more than 75% of which are singletons, and approximately 2% rests with the top ten. Sequencing used peripheral blood. Receptor source: a man between 18 and 29 years old with acute or convalescent COVID-19.

The DNA for the CDR3 is TGTGCCAGCAGCTTGGGGACAGGGTTCGTAAATTCACCCCTCCACTTT. This codes for CASSLGTGFVNSPLHF. The chain has TRBV5-5 and TRBJ1-6; TRBD1 agrees at 8 bases. J lost 7 bases, V lost 0 bases, and 6 bases had no gene match. The CDR3 has 16 amino acids. The germline gives CDR1 SGHKS, CDR2 YYEKEE (reference sequence).

V gene TRBV6-1 combines with J gene TRBJ1-2; 7 bases align to TRBD1. The ends lost 10 bases at V and 8 bases at J; junction bases unmatched: 16. Germline V lookup: CDR1 MNHNS, CDR2 SASEGT. The CDR3 extends over 14 amino acids. The CDR3 reads CATTEEGAPGGYTF. In DNA form, the CDR3 reads TGTGCCACCACTGAAGAGGGGGCGCCGGGAGGCTACACCTTC.

This chain links TRBV11-2 with TRBJ2-1; possibly TRBD1 for D (5 bases). This CDR3 region has 14 residues. V lost 8 bases and J 7 bases, leaving 18 bases between the germline ends. CDR1 and CDR2 from the germline V gene are SGHAT and FQNNGV. CDR3 in amino acids: CASGELGALNEQFF. As DNA, the CDR3 is TGTGCCAGCGGCGAGCTTGGGGCCCTTAATGAGCAGTTCTTC.

V is TRBV30 and J is TRBJ1-2; the D gene is possibly TRBD1 (6 bases). Germline V CDR1 and CDR2: GTSNPN, SVGIG (reference sequence). This CDR3 has 15 residues. Trimming cost V 5 bases and J 8 bases, with 24 bases left between them. CDR3 in amino acids: CAWSLGAGESVGYTF. The CDR3 bases are TGTGCCTGGTCCCTCGGGGCAGGGGAGTCCGTCGGCTACACCTTC.

This rearrangement joins TRBV3-1 (or the pseudogene TRBV3-2) to TRBJ2-5, with 7 bases that match TRBD2. The V gene end was trimmed by 2 bases and the J gene end by 4 bases; junction bases not matched to a gene: 4. This CDR3 comprises 14 residues. Germline lookup yields CDR1 LGHDT and CDR2 YNNKEL (reference sequence). The CDR3 loop reads CASSQHLAGETQYF. CDR3 DNA: TGTGCCAGCAGCCAACATTTAGCGGGAGAGACCCAGTACTTC.

The gene calls are TRBV5-1 and TRBJ1-1, with a tentative D call TRBD1 (6 bases). CDR1 SGHRS and CDR2 YFSETQ come from the germline V gene. This CDR3 has 15 residues. V was cut by 5 bases and J by 1 base, with 15 bases left in between. The CDR3: CASRFNTGTNTEAFF. DNA of the CDR3: TGCGCCAGCAGGTTCAACACAGGGACGAACACTGAAGCTTTCTTT.

This clone was detected once. The chain employs TRBV27 and TRBJ1-1, with TRBD1 identical over 9 bases. This CDR3 has 15 amino acids. V gave up 5 bases and J gave up 5 bases; unmatched junction bases: 9. Germline V CDR1 and CDR2: MNHEY, SMNVEV (reference sequence). CDR3 DNA: TGTGCCAGCAGTGTCCCGGACAGGGGTTGGACTGAAGCTTTCTTT. It specifies CASSVPDRGWTEAFF.

The rearrangement joins TRBV6-5 to TRBJ2-7; 10 nucleotides agree with TRBD1. V shed 10 bases and J 7 bases; nucleotides not matched to a gene: 13. The CDR3 sequence is 14 residues long. CDR1 MNHEY and CDR2 SVGAGI come from the germline V gene. CDR3 sequence (DNA): TGTGCCACACAATCCCGGGACAGGGGTTTGGAGCAGTACTTC. It encodes CATQSRDRGLEQYF.

The V and J genes are TRBV4-1 and TRBJ2-1; TRBD2 aligns across 7 bases. The CDR3 has 15 amino acids. J gave up 2 bases and V 7 bases, and 8 bases lay outside the gene matches. Germline V lookup: CDR1 MGHRA, CDR2 YSYEKL. Here the CDR3 DNA reads TGCGCCAGCACCCCCCCTAGCGGTACCTACAATGAGCAGTTCTTC. It yields the protein CASTPPSGTYNEQFF.

Points on this clone: The DNA is left out, because the CDR3 cannot be placed on it with certainty; the CDR3 is given as TCRdb lists it. J is TRBJ2-1 and V is TRBV6-6; the D call TRBD2 from the table was never checked on the DNA. The germline gives CDR1 MNHNY, CDR2 SVGAGI (reference sequence). The length of the CDR3 is 16 amino acids, counting both ends. The CDR3: CASSSSRLVLDNEQFF.

The chain recombines TRBV6-5 with TRBJ2-7; 12 bases map to TRBD1. Germline V CDR1 and CDR2: MNHEY, SVGAGI. This CDR3 is built from 14 residues. The V gene end was trimmed by 5 bases and the J gene end by 6 bases; junction bases not matched to a gene: 5. CDR3 nucleotide sequence: TGTGCCAGCAGTCACGGGACAGGGGGCTTCGAGCAGTACTTC. Translating gives CASSHGTGGFEQYF.

V gene TRBV15 combines with J gene TRBJ1-2; D ambiguous. Per germline, CDR1 LNHNV and CDR2 YYDKDF (reference sequence). The V gene lost 0 bases and the J gene lost 5 bases, with 4 bases spanning the gap. The CDR3 length is 12 residues. The CDR3 nucleotides are TGTGCCACCAGCAGAGACGGTTATGGCTACACCTTC. Translated, it gives CATSRDGYGYTF.

The V gene is TRBV13, the J gene TRBJ1-3, with D maybe TRBD1 (5 bases). The CDR3 is 16 residues long. The germline CDR1 and CDR2 sequences are PRHDT and FYEKMQ (reference sequence). V dropped 3 bases and J dropped 2 bases, with 14 bases sitting between them. CDR3 in amino acids: CASSLHGASTGNTIYF. The CDR3 DNA reads TGTGCCAGCAGCTTGCATGGGGCCTCCACTGGAAACACCATATATTTT.

The chain has TRBV6-2 or TRBV6-3 and TRBJ2-5, with TRBD2 identical over 9 bases. The germline V gene encodes CDR1 MNHEY and CDR2 SVGEGT. V lost 5 bases and J lost 7; bases outside the gene matches: 8. CDR3 length: 14 amino acids. The CDR3 sequence: CASSLAGGPGTQYF. The CDR3 region has the DNA TGTGCCAGCAGTCTGGCGGGAGGGCCGGGGACCCAGTACTTC.

The sample holds one count of this clone. This rearrangement joins TRBV7-8 to TRBJ2-7, with TRBD2 matching over 7 bases. Germline CDR1 is SGHVS and CDR2 is FQNEAQ. There are 16 residues in the CDR3. V shed 5 bases, J shed 4 bases, and the junction held 14 bases outside the gene matches. The CDR3 DNA is TGTGCCAGCAGCCGGTCCCTAACGGGAGGTGTGTACGAGCAGTACTTC. Translating it yields CASSRSLTGGVYEQYF.

This clone was found once. This chain uses TRBV20-1 with TRBJ2-5; the D gene is possibly TRBD1 (5 bases). V dropped 3 bases and J dropped 4 bases, with 15 bases sitting between them. The CDR3 covers 14 residues. CDR1 and CDR2 (germline): DFQATT, SNEGSKA (reference sequence). CDR3 loop: CSASKGISRETQYF. The DNA for the CDR3 is TGCAGTGCTAGTAAGGGGATAAGTCGAGAGACCCAGTACTTC.

The rearrangement uses TRBV3-1 (or the pseudogene TRBV3-2) and TRBJ1-6, with 8 bases that match TRBD1. The CDR3 length is 17 residues. Germline assignment: CDR1 LGHDT and CDR2 YNNKEL (reference sequence). V lost 2 bases to trimming and J lost 0 bases; unmatched junction nucleotides: 3. The CDR3 sequence is CASSQWTGSSYNSPLHF. CDR3 in DNA: TGTGCCAGCAGCCAATGGACAGGGAGCTCCTATAATTCACCCCTCCACTTT.

J is TRBJ2-7 and V is TRBV6-4; D is perhaps TRBD2 (6 bases). Germline V gives CDR1 MRHNA, CDR2 SNTAGT. The V and J ends lost 7 bases and 1 base respectively, with 17 bases between them. This CDR3 has 15 amino acids. CDR3 coding DNA: TGTGCCAGCACTAACGAGTATCGGGAGTCCTACGAGCAGTACTTC. Translated, it gives CASTNEYRESYEQYF.

This chain connects TRBV25-1 to TRBJ1-5; the match to TRBD1 covers 7 bases. This CDR3 is 15 amino acids long. CDR1 is MGHDK and CDR2 is SYGVNS in the germline V gene. Trimming cost V 1 base and J 3 bases; bases outside gene matches: 3. CDR3 in amino acids: CASSESGQDNQPQHF. The CDR3 nucleotides read TGTGCCAGCAGTGAATCTGGACAGGACAATCAGCCCCAGCATTTT.

The V and J genes are TRBV5-1 and TRBJ2-7; 12 positions agree with TRBD2. V trimming: 7 bases; J trimming: 5 bases; junction bases outside the gene matches: 4. Germline V gives CDR1 SGHRS, CDR2 YFSETQ. The CDR3 contains 13 residues. The DNA for the CDR3 is TGCGCCAGCGGAAGACTAGCGGGGGACGAGCAGTACTTC. This translates into CASGRLAGDEQYF.

The genes are TRBV9 and TRBJ2-5; possibly TRBD1 for D (5 bases). This CDR3 contains 14 residues. V shed 1 base and J shed 5 bases, with 12 bases lying between them. Germline loops: CDR1 SGDLS, CDR2 YYNGEE. CDR3 sequence reads: CASSVTGSYETQYF. The CDR3 DNA follows: TGTGCCAGCAGCGTAACAGGCTCGTACGAGACCCAGTACTTC.